Following are 25 T cell receptor beta chains from one sample sequenced in a study of STAT5B mutations in CD4+ large granular lymphocyte leukemia. Using immunoSEQ multiplex PCR, the repertoire was profiled, and TCRdb retains in-frame clones only, with some absent. The sample has around 48,000 clones; roughly 70% are singletons. Sequenced input: CD4+ T cells from blood buffy coats. The receptor set was obtained from a human donor in good health.

The V call is TRBV9, the J call TRBJ1-6, with unresolved D. Trimming removed 0 bases from V and 0 bases from J, with 10 bases in between. The germline gives CDR1 SGDLS, CDR2 YYNGEE. This CDR3 region has 17 residues. The CDR3 DNA reads as TGTGCCAGCAGCGTAGACGGAGGAGCCTCCTATAATTCACCCCTCCACTTT. Residues: CASSVDGGASYNSPLHF.

This sequence joins TRBV6-5 and TRBJ1-1; D is uncertain. The CDR3 runs 14 residues. Trimming removed 2 bases at V and 5 bases at J, with 12 bases between. Looked up from germline, CDR1 is MNHEY and CDR2 is SVGAGI. Here the CDR3 DNA reads TGTGCCAGCAGTTACCAAACACCGGAGACTGAAGCTTTCTTT. Translated: CASSYQTPETEAFF.

The rearrangement links TRBV2 to TRBJ2-3; tentatively, D is TRBD2 (5 bases). The CDR3 loop spans 15 amino acids. Between the trimmed V and J ends, which lost 5 bases and 2 bases, there was a span of 14 bases. Germline assignment: CDR1 SNHLY and CDR2 FYNNEI. CDR3: CASSLIGDPTDTQYF. CDR3 nucleotides: TGTGCCAGCAGTTTAATCGGGGATCCCACAGATACGCAGTATTTT.

Only a few counts were recorded for this clone. The chain links TRBV19 to TRBJ1-1, with TRBD1 identical over 9 bases. Germline V CDR1 and CDR2: LNHDA, SQIVND (reference sequence). The V gene end was trimmed by 5 bases and the J gene end by 4 bases; junction bases not matched to a gene: 5. The CDR3 loop spans 14 amino acids. CDR3 DNA sequence: TGTGCCAGTAGTGGAGGACAGGGGATCACTGAAGCTTTCTTT. Encoded protein: CASSGGQGITEAFF.

The chain is built from TRBV5-5 and TRBJ2-3; possible D gene TRBD2, 5 bases. The V and J ends lost 6 bases and 0 bases respectively, with 11 bases between them. The CDR3 is 14 residues long. Germline V lookup: CDR1 SGHKS, CDR2 YYEKEE (reference sequence). The CDR3, as DNA: TGTGCCAGCACCGTCGGGGTGAGCACAGATACGCAGTATTTT. Translation: CASTVGVSTDTQYF. Full variable domain (rest looked up from reference TRBV5-5 and TRBJ2-3): DAGVTQSPTHLIKTRGQQVTLRCSPISGHKSVSWYQQVLGQGPQFIFQYYEKEERGRGNFPDRFSARQFPNYSSELNVNALLLGDSALYLCASTVGVSTDTQYFGPGTRLTVL.

The chain has TRBV9 and TRBJ1-2, with D perhaps TRBD1 (5 bases). The CDR3 length is 15 residues. The germline gives CDR1 SGDLS, CDR2 YYNGEE. V lost 2 bases, J lost 1 base, and 12 bases lay in between. DNA of the CDR3: TGTGCCAGCAGCGTGCAGGGCACGGGTAACTATGGCTACACCTTC. Its protein is CASSVQGTGNYGYTF. Full variable domain (outside the CDR3, taken from reference TRBV9 and TRBJ1-2): DSGVTQTPKHLITATGQRVTLRCSPRSGDLSVYWYQQSLDQGLQFLIQYYNGEERAKGNILERFSAQQFPDLHSELNLSSLELGDSALYFCASSVQGTGNYGYTFGSGTRLTVV.

This clone was seen only a few times. The V and J genes are TRBV18 and TRBJ2-7; tentatively, D is TRBD1 (5 bases). The CDR3 totals 13 residues. With 1 base removed from V and 6 bases from J, the gap between germline ends came to 10 bases. Looked up from germline, CDR1 is KGHSH and CDR2 is LQKENI. CDR3 sequence reads: CASSPLRVAEQYF. DNA for the CDR3: TGTGCCAGCTCACCACTCAGGGTGGCCGAGCAGTACTTC.

The chain uses TRBV21-1 and TRBJ2-5; the table's D call, TRBD2, has no DNA check behind it. TRBV21-1 is marked as a pseudogene. This CDR3 contains 13 residues. In DNA, the CDR3 is TGTACGAGCGAAGGCGGGAGACGAGAGACCCAGTACTTC. Protein: CTSEGGRRETQYF.

In its sample, this clone was seen a few times. The genes are TRBV5-1 and TRBJ1-6; 10 positions agree with TRBD1. CDR1 is SGHRS, CDR2 YFSETQ, per germline. CDR3 size: 17 residues. J was trimmed by 7 bases and V by 0 bases; bases with no gene match: 7. The CDR3 DNA sequence: TGCGCCAGCAGCTTGGCCAACTCGGGACAGGGGAATTCACCCCTCCACTTT. This translates into CASSLANSGQGNSPLHF. The full variable domain, with the rest looked up from reference TRBV5-1 and TRBJ1-6, is KAGVTQTPRYLIKTRGQQVTLSCSPISGHRSVSWYQQTPGQGLQFLFEYFSETQRNKGNFPGRFSGRQFSNSRSEMNVSTLELGDSALYLCASSLANSGQGNSPLHFGNGTRLTVT.

V and J are TRBV30 and TRBJ2-2; TRBD2 might be the D (6 bases). Germline V CDR1 and CDR2: GTSNPN, SVGIG (reference sequence). V was pared by 2 bases and J by 6 bases, with 19 bases between. The CDR3 runs 16 residues. DNA of the CDR3: TGTGCCTGGAGTCCTCGGGGACTGGGGCGGTCCGGGGAGCTGTTTTTT. Translating it yields CAWSPRGLGRSGELFF.

The genes are TRBV5-1 and TRBJ1-1; D is unclear. Germline CDR1 and CDR2: SGHRS and YFSETQ. The CDR3 contains 15 residues. V was pared by 0 bases and J by 5 bases, with 14 bases between. The chain's CDR3 is CASSLVPGGMTEAFF. The CDR3 nucleotides read TGCGCCAGCAGCTTGGTTCCGGGTGGAATGACTGAAGCTTTCTTT.

J is TRBJ2-7 and V is TRBV10-3; D call uncertain. V dropped 10 bases and J dropped 0 bases, with 13 bases sitting between them. Germline values: CDR1 ENHRY, CDR2 SYGVKD. The CDR3 spans 13 residues. CDR3 loop: CATLTESSYEQYF. In DNA form, the CDR3 reads TGTGCCACTCTGACGGAGAGCTCCTACGAGCAGTACTTC.

This chain uses TRBV7-3 with TRBJ2-5; a weak D match, TRBD2 (5 bases). This CDR3 has 14 amino acids. V lost 4 bases, J lost 2 bases, and 11 bases lay in between. The V gene's germline CDR1 is SGHTA and CDR2 FQGTGA. DNA of the CDR3: TGTGCCAGCAGCTACTCCGGGAATCAAGAGACCCAGTACTTC. Protein: CASSYSGNQETQYF.

The CDR3: CASSQEVGGGLNEQFF. The CDR3 bases are TGCGCCAGCAGCCAAGAGGTCGGCGGGGGGCTTAATGAGCAGTTCTTC. The V and J genes are TRBV4-1 and TRBJ2-1; 8 positions agree with TRBD2. Germline CDR1 and CDR2: MGHRA and YSYEKL. The junction had 8 bases not matched to a gene; V was cut back by 0 bases and J by 7 bases. The CDR3 is 16 residues long.

This rearrangement joins TRBV28 to TRBJ1-1, with D tentatively TRBD1 (6 bases). V was clipped by 5 bases and J by 1 base, with 11 bases between them. The length of the CDR3 is 14 residues. Germline-derived CDR1 and CDR2 are MDHEN and SYDVKM. CDR3: CASSPLTGNTEAFF. The CDR3 bases are TGTGCCAGCAGTCCCCTGACAGGGAACACTGAAGCTTTCTTT.

There are a few counts of this clone. The chain couples TRBV27 to TRBJ1-1; a possible D gene is TRBD1 (5 bases). This CDR3 comprises 12 residues. Germline-derived CDR1 and CDR2 are MNHEY and SMNVEV (reference sequence). V shed 1 base and J shed 7 bases, with 7 bases lying between them. The CDR3 region has the DNA TGTGCCAGCAGTTTATGGGGCGGTGAAGCTTTCTTT. Translating gives CASSLWGGEAFF.

J is TRBJ2-1 and V is TRBV25-1; D possibly corresponds to TRBD1 (6 bases). The CDR3 totals 15 residues. Germline V gives CDR1 MGHDK, CDR2 SYGVNS. Trimming removed 1 base at V and 4 bases at J, with 11 bases between. CDR3 bases: TGTGCCAGCAGTGAATTTGGGGGCGCGTACAATGAGCAGTTCTTC. Translation: CASSEFGGAYNEQFF.

V is TRBV5-1 and J is TRBJ1-4, with D hard to call. V dropped 0 bases and J dropped 4 bases, with 10 bases sitting between them. Per germline, CDR1 SGHRS and CDR2 YFSETQ. The CDR3 is made up of 15 amino acids. CDR3: CASSLEGKDNEKLFF. As DNA, the CDR3 is TGCGCCAGCAGCTTGGAGGGCAAGGATAATGAAAAACTGTTTTTT. Full variable domain (outside the CDR3, taken from reference TRBV5-1 and TRBJ1-4): KAGVTQTPRYLIKTRGQQVTLSCSPISGHRSVSWYQQTPGQGLQFLFEYFSETQRNKGNFPGRFSGRQFSNSRSEMNVSTLELGDSALYLCASSLEGKDNEKLFFGSGTQLSVL.

CDR3 DNA: TGTGCCATCAGTGAGTCGACGGCAGGGGGTCAGCCCCAGCATTTT. Its translation: CAISESTAGGQPQHF. This chain connects TRBV10-3 to TRBJ1-5; 7 positions match TRBD1. With 0 bases clipped from V and 6 bases from J, the junction kept 5 bases outside the gene matches. There are 15 residues in the CDR3. Looked up from germline, CDR1 is ENHRY and CDR2 is SYGVKD.

The chain uses TRBV5-1 and TRBJ2-5; D is tentatively TRBD1 or TRBD2 (6 bases each). The CDR3 is made up of 16 amino acids. Trimming shortened V by 4 bases and J by 1 base, and 17 bases separated the two germline ends. Germline lookup yields CDR1 SGHRS and CDR2 YFSETQ. The CDR3 here is CASSPAGHSFQETQYF. As DNA, the CDR3 is TGCGCCAGCAGCCCCGCGGGACATTCCTTCCAAGAGACCCAGTACTTC.

On this clone itself: At one of its ends the junction is not consistent with the germline gene, which may arise from a read error. The rearrangement joins TRBV7-7 to TRBJ2-3; 10 nucleotides match TRBD1. This CDR3 region has 15 residues. Germline V gene data show CDR1 as SSHAT and CDR2 as FNYEAQ (reference sequence). CDR3 bases: TGTGCTAGCAGCTTCGGGACAGGGGCGGTGGATACGCAGTATTTT. This gives the protein CASSFGTGAVDTQYF. The whole variable domain, remainder taken from reference TRBV7-7 and TRBJ2-3, is GAGVSQSPRYKVTKRGQDVTLRCDPISSHATLYWYQQALGQGPEFLTYFNYEAQPDKSGLPSDRFSAERPEGSISTLTIQRTEQRDSAMYRCASSFGTGAVDTQYFGPGTRLTVL.

The table lists this clone with a few counts. A much more abundant neighbour one base away suggests this may be a read error. Other DNA sequences of this sample code for an identical CDR3. The CDR3 sequence: CASSTATNEKLFF. CDR3 nucleotide sequence: TGTGCCAGCAGCACAGCAACTAATGAAAAACTGTTTTTT. The chain employs TRBV2 and TRBJ1-4; D ambiguous. There are 13 residues in the CDR3. Per the germline V gene, CDR1 is SNHLY and CDR2 is FYNNEI. Trimming removed 6 bases from V and 0 bases from J, with 5 bases in between.

The V and J genes are TRBV5-8 and TRBJ1-1; D possibly corresponds to TRBD1 (5 bases). Trimming cost V 4 bases and J 0 bases, with 7 bases left between them. The CDR3 loop spans 13 amino acids. Germline-derived CDR1 and CDR2 are SGHTS and YDEGEE. CDR3 protein: CASSRQLNTEAFF. Here the CDR3 DNA reads TGTGCCAGCAGCCGACAGTTGAACACTGAAGCTTTCTTT.

This clone was seen a few times. The gene calls are TRBV19 and TRBJ1-5; possible D gene TRBD1, 6 bases. The V end lost 8 bases, the J end lost 6 bases, and 11 bases lay between the germline ends. The CDR3 consists of 12 residues. Per germline, CDR1 LNHDA and CDR2 SQIVND (reference sequence). The CDR3 DNA sequence: TGTGCCAGTGAGGGGGATCGTCAGCCCCAGCATTTT. Translation: CASEGDRQPQHF.

The rearrangement uses TRBV6-5 and TRBJ1-1; 7 positions match TRBD1. Germline V gene data show CDR1 as MNHEY and CDR2 as SVGAGI. The CDR3 has 12 amino acids. The junction had 1 base not matched to a gene; V was cut back by 2 bases and J by 7 bases. CDR3 sequence (DNA): TGTGCCAGCAGTTACCGGACAGGTGAAGCTTTCTTT. It encodes CASSYRTGEAFF.